What follows are 25 T cell receptor beta chains derived from one specimen sequenced in a study of graft-versus-host responses after intestinal transplantation. Which antigens these TCRs recognize remains unknown. The assay was immunoSEQ multiplex PCR, and TCRdb's table has in-frame clones only and misses some. The sample lists fewer than 95,000 clones; about 94% were seen once. Here the sequenced sample was unstimulated CD4+ T cells sorted from spleen or lymph node cells, taken before transplant. Receptor source: a human donor who was the organ donor for an intestinal transplant.

The CDR3 region is CASGGTSGANEQFF. CDR3 in DNA: TGTGCCAGCGGAGGGACTAGCGGGGCCAATGAGCAGTTCTTC. The chain combines TRBV28 with TRBJ2-1; TRBD2 aligns across 13 bases. This CDR3 has 14 amino acids. V trimming: 8 bases; J trimming: 6 bases; junction bases outside the gene matches: 4. Germline CDR1 is MDHEN and CDR2 is SYDVKM. The whole variable domain, remainder taken from reference TRBV28 and TRBJ2-1, is DVKVTQSSRYLVKRTGEKVFLECVQDMDHENMFWYRQDPGLGLRLIYFSYDVKMKEKGDIPEGYSVSREKKERFSLILESASTNQTSMYLCASGGTSGANEQFFGPGTRLTVL.

The chain is built from TRBV5-4 and TRBJ1-1; 12 nucleotides line up with TRBD1. V lost 3 bases and J lost 10; bases outside the gene matches: 10. This CDR3 region has 15 residues. In germline, CDR1 is SGHNT, CDR2 YYREEE (reference sequence). CDR3 DNA: TGTGCCAGCAGCTCGGAGGGACAGGGGGCCTACGGAGCTTTCTTT. It is translated as CASSSEGQGAYGAFF.

J is TRBJ2-3 and V is TRBV27; TRBD2 matches at 8 bases. Trimming took 3 bases from V and 4 from J; bases not matched to a gene: 6. This CDR3 is 15 amino acids long. Germline assignment: CDR1 MNHEY and CDR2 SMNVEV (reference sequence). CDR3 loop: CASSFGRGVPDTQYF. Here the CDR3 DNA reads TGTGCCAGCAGTTTCGGGCGGGGGGTACCAGATACGCAGTATTTT.

The J gene is TRBJ1-5, the V gene TRBV5-4; TRBD1 matches at 8 bases. This CDR3 has 15 amino acids. Germline CDR1 and CDR2: SGHNT and YYREEE (reference sequence). V was pared by 2 bases and J by 5 bases, with 6 bases of the junction left unmatched. CDR3 residues: CASSFQGAGDQPQHF. DNA for the CDR3: TGTGCCAGCAGCTTCCAGGGGGCTGGGGATCAGCCCCAGCATTTT.

This chain joins TRBV5-4 and TRBJ1-4; TRBD1 matches at 7 bases. V lost 5 bases to trimming and J lost 0 bases; unmatched junction nucleotides: 7. The germline CDR1 and CDR2 sequences are SGHNT and YYREEE (reference sequence). The CDR3 length is 16 residues. The CDR3 spells CASSRNRGATNEKLFF. The CDR3 DNA sequence: TGTGCCAGCAGTCGCAACAGGGGAGCAACTAATGAAAAACTGTTTTTT.

This clone was counted once. This chain uses TRBV7-9 with TRBJ2-7, with 9 bases fitting TRBD2. This CDR3 comprises 15 residues. CDR1 is SEHNR, CDR2 FQNEAQ, per germline (reference sequence). V lost 0 bases to trimming and J lost 0 bases; unmatched junction nucleotides: 0. The CDR3 region is CASSLATSGSYEQYF. The CDR3, as DNA: TGTGCCAGCAGCTTAGCGACTAGCGGCTCCTACGAGCAGTACTTC.

V is TRBV6-1 and J is TRBJ1-6; D ambiguous. Germline loops: CDR1 MNHNS, CDR2 SASEGT. The CDR3 covers 18 residues. V was clipped by 3 bases and J by 0 bases, with 15 bases between them. For the CDR3, the DNA is TGTGCCAGCAGTGAGGTAGTCGGAACGAGCTCCTATAATTCACCCCTCCACTTT. Its protein is CASSEVVGTSSYNSPLHF.

CDR3: CASSQMDRDAHGYTF. Written as DNA, the CDR3 is TGTGCCAGCTCACAGATGGACAGGGACGCACATGGCTACACCTTC. The rearrangement uses TRBV18 and TRBJ1-2; 8 nucleotides match TRBD1. J lost 6 bases, V lost 4 bases, and 10 bases had no gene match. Germline CDR1 KGHSH, CDR2 LQKENI. The CDR3 totals 15 residues.

The chain is built from TRBV28 and TRBJ1-6; D gene ambiguous. Germline values: CDR1 MDHEN, CDR2 SYDVKM. V was cut by 2 bases and J by 14 bases, with 25 bases left in between. The CDR3 contains 17 residues. CDR3 nucleotide sequence: TGTGCCAGCAGTTTACCGGAAGGCCGATCACAACTAAGGGCCCTCCACTTT. It translates to CASSLPEGRSQLRALHF.

Points on this clone: This is likely a read error, given that the CDR3 carries no conserved phenylalanine or tryptophan at its end. This chain uses TRBV27 with TRBJ1-2; no reliable D call. This CDR3 spans 13 amino acids. Per the germline V gene, CDR1 is MNHEY and CDR2 is SMNVEV (reference sequence). The V and J ends lost 6 bases and 4 bases respectively, with 12 bases between them. For the CDR3, the DNA is TGTGCCAGCAGAGGGCAAAGCCTCTATGGCTACACCTCC. It is translated as CASRGQSLYGYTS.

The genes are TRBV7-2 and TRBJ1-5; D is unresolved. Germline V gene sequence: CDR1 SGHTA, CDR2 FQGNSA. Trimming pared 5 bases from V and 7 bases from J, leaving 18 bases between. The CDR3 contains 15 residues. Here the CDR3 reads CASSPDHRTGQPQHF. The CDR3 DNA follows: TGTGCCAGCAGCCCGGACCACCGAACGGGGCAGCCCCAGCATTTT. The entire variable domain, with the rest obtained from reference TRBV7-2 and TRBJ1-5, is as follows: GAGVSQSPSNKVTEKGKDVELRCDPISGHTALYWYRQSLGQGLEFLIYFQGNSAPDKSGLPSDRFSAERTGGSVSTLTIQRTQQEDSAVYLCASSPDHRTGQPQHFGDGTRLSIL.

In DNA, the CDR3 is TGTGCCAGCAGTTTTAGGGCCGCCGAGCAGTACTTC. This codes for CASSFRAAEQYF. J is TRBJ2-7 and V is TRBV28; D remains unclear. Germline-derived CDR1 and CDR2 are MDHEN and SYDVKM. Trimming removed 3 bases at V and 6 bases at J, with 9 bases between. This CDR3 is 12 amino acids long.

This chain links TRBV6-1 with TRBJ2-1; tentative D call: TRBD1 (6 bases). This CDR3 spans 13 amino acids. V was cut by 8 bases and J by 9 bases, with 17 bases left in between. CDR1 is MNHNS, CDR2 SASEGT, per germline. The CDR3 DNA reads TGTGCCAGCGTAGACAGGCTTAACGGTGAGCAGTTCTTC. It codes for CASVDRLNGEQFF.

V is TRBV19 and J is TRBJ1-5; D is perhaps TRBD1 (5 bases). CDR3 size: 12 residues. Germline V CDR1 and CDR2: LNHDA, SQIVND (reference sequence). Trimming took 6 bases from V and 3 from J, leaving 6 bases between them. CDR3 sequence reads: CASRDTNQPQHF. The DNA for the CDR3 is TGTGCCAGTAGGGACACCAATCAGCCCCAGCATTTT.

The CDR3 loop is CASSSGRAGYTF. CDR3 coding DNA: TGTGCCAGCAGTTCGGGGAGGGCTGGCTACACCTTC. The chain uses TRBV6-5 and TRBJ1-2; D not certain. The CDR3 length is 12 residues. Trimming cost V 4 bases and J 7 bases, with 10 bases left between them. CDR1 and CDR2 from the germline V gene are MNHEY and SVGAGI.

The chain recombines TRBV7-9 with TRBJ1-4; tentative D call: TRBD1 (6 bases). The CDR3 spans 15 residues. Trimming left V 5 bases short and J 2 bases short, with 12 bases between. Germline V CDR1 and CDR2: SEHNR, FQNEAQ (reference sequence). The CDR3 is CASSQDGGTNEKLFF. The DNA for the CDR3 is TGTGCCAGCAGCCAAGACGGGGGCACTAATGAAAAACTGTTTTTT.

The V gene is TRBV7-9, the J gene TRBJ1-1; D gene ambiguous. The CDR3 consists of 12 residues. The V and J ends lost 6 bases and 3 bases respectively, with 8 bases between them. Germline V gene lookup returns CDR1 SEHNR and CDR2 FQNEAQ (reference sequence). The CDR3 reads CASRVSDTEAFF. CDR3 sequence (DNA): TGTGCCAGCAGGGTCTCTGACACTGAAGCTTTCTTT.

The V and J genes are TRBV11-1 and TRBJ2-2; TRBD1 aligns across 10 bases. Losses at the gene ends were 4 bases for V and 0 bases for J; bases not matched to a gene: 2. The CDR3 covers 16 residues. Germline CDR1 SGHAT, CDR2 FQDESV (reference sequence). The CDR3 bases are TGTGCCAGCAGCTACGGACAGGGGGCGAACACCGGGGAGCTGTTTTTT. It codes for CASSYGQGANTGELFF.

CDR3 coding DNA: TGCGCCAGCAGCGAGGGGACCGCCACCGGGGAGCTGTTTTTT. It encodes CASSEGTATGELFF. The V call is TRBV5-1, the J call TRBJ2-2; D could derive from TRBD1 or TRBD2 (5 bases each). This CDR3 is 14 amino acids long. Germline V gene sequence: CDR1 SGHRS, CDR2 YFSETQ. Trimming pared 4 bases from V and 4 bases from J, leaving 11 bases between.

V and J are TRBV5-1 and TRBJ2-5, with D unresolved. CDR3 length: 15 residues. From germline, CDR1 is SGHRS and CDR2 YFSETQ. With 1 base removed from V and 3 bases from J, the gap between germline ends came to 13 bases. The CDR3 sequence: CASSLLPGPEETQYF. The CDR3 region has the DNA TGCGCCAGCAGCTTGCTCCCTGGACCTGAAGAGACCCAGTACTTC.

The chain is built from TRBV28 and TRBJ2-5; 11 bases are shared with TRBD1. TRBJ2-7 matches the DNA end more closely, so the J call is doubtful. The CDR3 has 14 amino acids. CDR1 and CDR2 (germline): MDHEN, SYDVKM. In DNA form, the CDR3 reads TGTGCCAGCAATGGACAGGGGGCGCGGTACGAGCAGTACTTC. This codes for CASNGQGARYEQYF.

The chain has TRBV5-1 and TRBJ2-5; tentative D call: TRBD1 (5 bases). This CDR3 region has 14 residues. V lost 0 bases to trimming and J lost 2 bases, with 8 bases between them. Per the germline V gene, CDR1 is SGHRS and CDR2 is YFSETQ. The CDR3 bases are TGCGCCAGCAGCTTGGGACAGATACAAGAGACCCAGTACTTC. Its protein is CASSLGQIQETQYF.

V gene TRBV27 combines with J gene TRBJ2-4; weak D call: TRBD2 (6 bases). The V gene's germline CDR1 is MNHEY and CDR2 SMNVEV (reference sequence). V lost 5 bases to trimming and J lost 0 bases, with 11 bases between them. This CDR3 comprises 15 residues. The CDR3 spells CASSPPEGAKNIQYF. In DNA, the CDR3 is TGTGCCAGCAGTCCGCCGGAGGGAGCCAAAAACATTCAGTACTTC.

The rearrangement links TRBV11-2 to TRBJ1-2; D is ambiguous. This CDR3 is 14 amino acids long. Trimming removed 0 bases at V and 1 base at J, with 6 bases between. Germline V gene data show CDR1 as SGHAT and CDR2 as FQNNGV. The CDR3 DNA follows: TGTGCCAGCAGCTTAGATCTGGGTAACTATGGCTACACCTTC. Its protein product is CASSLDLGNYGYTF.

This clone was picked up a small number of times. The V gene is TRBV6-5, the J gene TRBJ1-5, with D maybe TRBD1 (5 bases). The length of the CDR3 is 15 residues. Trimming took off 2 bases at V and 1 base at J, with 9 bases between the two ends. Germline V gives CDR1 MNHEY, CDR2 SVGAGI. In DNA form, the CDR3 reads TGTGCCAGCAGTTACCTACGGGGGAGCAATCAGCCCCAGCATTTT. Its protein is CASSYLRGSNQPQHF.